The present T cell receptor (beta chain) was sequenced within a study of early T cells in non-severe SARS-CoV-2 infection (dated by TCRdb to 2020 to 2022). General notes on the study: TCR sequencing used bulk RNA from unsorted whole blood, so alpha and beta chains could not be paired. The research as a whole found: VDJdb matching was skewed toward anti-spike CD8 responses and likely underestimated virus-specific expansions by missing private and CD4 specificities.

A case-control design nested within a healthcare worker cohort in London, UK, was used, with weekly nasopharyngeal swab PCR tests and blood sampling performed. Healthcare workers were recruited between 23 and 31 March 2020, during the week of the UK lockdown, and were followed weekly for up to roughly 16 weeks. Receptor amplification or capture employed 5' RACE. The sequencer listed for this sample is NextSeq 500. The TCR library protocol attached unique molecular identifiers to individual cDNA molecules to correct for sequencing error and PCR bias. Both TCR alpha and beta chains were sequenced, and tight co-correlation was observed between alpha and beta sequence abundances in each sample. As for the authors' bioinformatics: Decombinator V4 was used to perform V gene, J gene and CDR3 annotation of TCR sequences. TCRs were defined as expanded if a significant change between any two time points was detected under a Poisson model with p below 0.0001. Abundances of TCRs were expressed as counts per million after normalisation to the total number of TCRs sequenced in each sample. MAIT TCRs were defined by TRAV1-2 paired with TRAJ12, TRAJ20 or TRAJ33, and iNKT TCRs by TRAV10 paired with TRAJ18. A search of VDJdb, accessed on 1 November 2021, was run for TCRs annotated to CMV, EBV and SARS-CoV-2, with TCRs annotated for multiple antigens excluded. TCRdb trimmed the raw reads at Q25, called clones with MiXCR and kept productive beta chains. Here each entry gathers all rows of one CDR3 protein and keeps the most common genes and DNA. These V and J calls originate from TCRdb's pipeline instead of the authors' own analysis. This sample comprises more than 70,000 distinct CDR3 sequences, approximately 10% of them detected only once. Jointly, the top ten make up about 12% of the sample.

This clonotype was seen ten or more times. What antigen it recognizes has not been identified. Within one base of it there is no much larger clone, and no base qualities were kept. The CDR3 covers 16 residues, taking in both the cysteine and the phenylalanine. CDR3 DNA is the only sequence kept; it has 48 bases, read in frame from the first base. The germline ends are 13 bases apart after V is trimmed by 0 bases and J by 1 base. The germline V gene yields SGHRS for CDR1 and YFSETQ for CDR2. The rearrangement joined TRBV5-1 to TRBJ1-1; confidence is insufficient to name the D gene. The clonotype was recovered from an adult who was a healthcare worker with PCR-confirmed SARS-CoV-2 infection or an uninfected control (not recorded which). Sample: whole blood, taken at baseline. In nucleotides, the sequence is TGCGCCAGCAGCTTGGCCAATCCGGCTTGGAACACTGAAGCTTTCTTT. Translated, it reads CASSLANPAWNTEAFF.